This T cell receptor (beta chain) was found in a study of shared clonotypes between healthy human individuals. Findings and limits, study-wide: The represented genetic and exposure-history diversity was limited by the small number of donors. Generation probability values for non-shared clonotypes were lower than those for clonotypes shared by all four donors.

Comment on this clone: The antigen is undetermined.

CD45RO-negative, CCR7-selected cells formed the naive CD8 fraction, which excluded terminally differentiated effector memory CD45RA+ cells. The ends lost 2 bases at V and 5 bases at J; junction bases unmatched: 7. CDR3 length: 15 amino acids. Germline lookup yields CDR1 SGDLS and CDR2 YYNGEE. This table comes from immunoSEQ multiplex PCR, and its TCRdb copy is limited to in-frame clones, with some not included. The table has around 2,000,000 clones, roughly 95% seen once; the top ten hold approximately 1%. The J gene is TRBJ1-1, the V gene TRBV9, with 9 bases lining up with TRBD1. This TCR was recovered from a man aged 18 to 35 in good health. The sequencing input was naive CD8+ T cells sorted from blood. The CDR3: CASSVAGTGRTEAFF. CDR3 nucleotides: TGTGCCAGCAGCGTGGCCGGGACAGGGAGGACTGAAGCTTTCTTT.